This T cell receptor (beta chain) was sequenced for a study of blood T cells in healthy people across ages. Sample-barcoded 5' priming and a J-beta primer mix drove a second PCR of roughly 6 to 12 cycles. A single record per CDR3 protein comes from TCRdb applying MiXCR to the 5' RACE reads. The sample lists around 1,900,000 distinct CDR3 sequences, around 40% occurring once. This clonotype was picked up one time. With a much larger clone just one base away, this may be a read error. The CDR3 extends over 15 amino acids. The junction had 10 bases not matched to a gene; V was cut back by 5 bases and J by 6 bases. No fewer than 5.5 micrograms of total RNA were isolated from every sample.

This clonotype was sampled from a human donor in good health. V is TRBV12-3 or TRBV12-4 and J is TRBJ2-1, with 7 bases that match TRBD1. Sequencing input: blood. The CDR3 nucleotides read TGTGCCAGCAGTCAGGGACAGCGGCTGTTCAATGAGCAGTTCTTC. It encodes CASSQGQRLFNEQFF.